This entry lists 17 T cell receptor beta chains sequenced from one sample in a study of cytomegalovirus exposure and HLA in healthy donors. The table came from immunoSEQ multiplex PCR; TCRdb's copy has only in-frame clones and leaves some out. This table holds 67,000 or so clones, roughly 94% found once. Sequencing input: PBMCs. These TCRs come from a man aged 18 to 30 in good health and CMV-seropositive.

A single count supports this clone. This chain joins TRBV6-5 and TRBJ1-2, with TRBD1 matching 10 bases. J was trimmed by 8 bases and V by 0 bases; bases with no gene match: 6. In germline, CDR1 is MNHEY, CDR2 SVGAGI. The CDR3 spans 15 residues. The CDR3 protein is CASSYSYDRGHGYTF. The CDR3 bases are TGTGCCAGCAGTTACTCGTATGACAGGGGGCACGGCTACACCTTC.

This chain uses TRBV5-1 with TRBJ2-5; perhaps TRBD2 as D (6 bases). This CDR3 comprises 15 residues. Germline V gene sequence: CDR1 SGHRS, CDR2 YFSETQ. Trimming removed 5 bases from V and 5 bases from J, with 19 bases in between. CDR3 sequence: CASRGGGRSDETQYF. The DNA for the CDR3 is TGCGCCAGCAGGGGAGGAGGTCGGTCCGACGAGACCCAGTACTTC.

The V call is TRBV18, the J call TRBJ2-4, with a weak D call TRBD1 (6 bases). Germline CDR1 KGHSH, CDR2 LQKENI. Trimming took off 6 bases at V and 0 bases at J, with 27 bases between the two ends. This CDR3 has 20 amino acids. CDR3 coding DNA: TGTGCCAGCTCCCGGGGTGGGGCAGGGGCCGAACCCCTAGCCAAAAACATTCAGTACTTC. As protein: CASSRGGAGAEPLAKNIQYF.

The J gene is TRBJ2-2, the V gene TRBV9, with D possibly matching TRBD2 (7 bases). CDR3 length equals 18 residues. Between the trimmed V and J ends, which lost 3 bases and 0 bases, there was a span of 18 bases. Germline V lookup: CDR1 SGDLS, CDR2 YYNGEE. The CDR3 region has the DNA TGTGCCAGCAGCGAGAGGATCGGGGGGCCTTCGAACACCGGGGAGCTGTTTTTT. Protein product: CASSERIGGPSNTGELFF.

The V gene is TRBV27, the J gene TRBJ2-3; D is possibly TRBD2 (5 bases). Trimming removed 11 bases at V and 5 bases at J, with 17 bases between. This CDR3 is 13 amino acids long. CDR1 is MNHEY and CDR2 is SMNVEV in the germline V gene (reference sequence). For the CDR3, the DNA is TGTGCCTGCGGACTTCTAGTTGGAGATACGCAGTATTTT. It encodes CACGLLVGDTQYF.

The CDR3 sequence is CASSGQGPPNEKLFF. DNA of the CDR3: TGCGCCAGCAGCGGACAGGGCCCACCTAATGAAAAACTGTTTTTT. This chain joins TRBV5-1 and TRBJ1-4, with 8 positions matching TRBD1. The V gene end was trimmed by 4 bases and the J gene end by 3 bases; junction bases not matched to a gene: 5. The CDR3 runs 15 residues. Germline CDR1 is SGHRS and CDR2 is YFSETQ.

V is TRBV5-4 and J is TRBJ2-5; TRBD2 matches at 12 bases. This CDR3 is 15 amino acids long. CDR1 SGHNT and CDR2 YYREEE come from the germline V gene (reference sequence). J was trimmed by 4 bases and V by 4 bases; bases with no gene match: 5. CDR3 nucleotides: TGTGCCAGCAGCCCCGGACTAGCGGGGAGAGAGACCCAGTACTTC. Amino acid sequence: CASSPGLAGRETQYF.

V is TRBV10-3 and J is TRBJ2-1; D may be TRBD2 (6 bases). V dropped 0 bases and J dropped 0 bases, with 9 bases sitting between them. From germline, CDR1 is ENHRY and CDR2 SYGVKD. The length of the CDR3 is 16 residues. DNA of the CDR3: TGTGCCATCAGTGAGTCTCGGGGGAGCTCCTACAATGAGCAGTTCTTC. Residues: CAISESRGSSYNEQFF.

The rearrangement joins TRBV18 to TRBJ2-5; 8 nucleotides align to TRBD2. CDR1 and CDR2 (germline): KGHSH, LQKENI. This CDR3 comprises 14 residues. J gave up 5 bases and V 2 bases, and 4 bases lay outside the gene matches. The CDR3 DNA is TGTGCCAGCTCACCAACTAGCGGCGGGGAGACCCAGTACTTC. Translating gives CASSPTSGGETQYF.

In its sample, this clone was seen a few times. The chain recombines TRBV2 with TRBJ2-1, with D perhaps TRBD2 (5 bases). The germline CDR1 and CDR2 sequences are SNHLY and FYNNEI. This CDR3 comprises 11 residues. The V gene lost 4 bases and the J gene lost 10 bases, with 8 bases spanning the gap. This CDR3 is CASSARGEQFF. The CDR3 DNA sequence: TGTGCCAGCAGTGCCCGGGGAGAGCAGTTCTTC.

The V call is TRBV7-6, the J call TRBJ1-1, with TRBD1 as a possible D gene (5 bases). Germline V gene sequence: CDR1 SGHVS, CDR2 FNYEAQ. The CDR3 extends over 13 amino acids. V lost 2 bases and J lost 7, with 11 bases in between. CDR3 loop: CASSLTWGGEAFF. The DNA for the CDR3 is TGTGCCAGCAGCTTAACGTGGGGGGGTGAAGCTTTCTTT.

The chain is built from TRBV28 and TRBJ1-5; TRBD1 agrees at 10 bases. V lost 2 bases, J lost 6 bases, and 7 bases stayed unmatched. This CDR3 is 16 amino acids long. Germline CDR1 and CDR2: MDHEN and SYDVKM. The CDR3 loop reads CASSLSWGQGRQPQHF. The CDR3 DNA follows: TGTGCCAGCAGTTTAAGTTGGGGACAGGGGCGTCAGCCCCAGCATTTT.

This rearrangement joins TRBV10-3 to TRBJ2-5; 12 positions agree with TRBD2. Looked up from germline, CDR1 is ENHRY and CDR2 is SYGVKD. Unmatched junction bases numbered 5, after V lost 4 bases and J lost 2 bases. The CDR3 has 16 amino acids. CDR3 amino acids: CAISGSGTSGQETQYF. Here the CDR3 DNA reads TGTGCCATCAGTGGCTCGGGGACTAGCGGGCAAGAGACCCAGTACTTC.

This CDR3 reads CASSAQATSYEQYF. CDR3 in DNA: TGTGCCAGCAGCGCGCAGGCCACAAGCTACGAGCAGTACTTC. J is TRBJ2-7 and V is TRBV9; D is unclear. Trimming removed 3 bases at V and 3 bases at J, with 13 bases between. The CDR3 is 14 amino acids. Germline V CDR1 and CDR2: SGDLS, YYNGEE.

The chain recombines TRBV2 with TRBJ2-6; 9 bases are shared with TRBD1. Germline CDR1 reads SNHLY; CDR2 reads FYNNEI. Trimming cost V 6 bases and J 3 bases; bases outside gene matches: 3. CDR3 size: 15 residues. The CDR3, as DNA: TGTGCCAGCAGCGGGGACAGGGTTGGGGCCAACGTCCTGACTTTC. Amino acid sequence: CASSGDRVGANVLTF.

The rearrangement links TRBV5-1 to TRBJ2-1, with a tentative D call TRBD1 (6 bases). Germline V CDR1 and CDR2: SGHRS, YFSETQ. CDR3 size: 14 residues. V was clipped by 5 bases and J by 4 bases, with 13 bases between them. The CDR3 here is CASRRSDSYNEQFF. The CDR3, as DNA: TGCGCCAGCAGAAGATCGGACAGTTACAATGAGCAGTTCTTC.

CDR3 loop: CASSGPGLAGDSSGTDTQYF. The DNA for the CDR3 is TGTGCCAGCAGTGGCCCTGGACTAGCGGGAGATAGTTCTGGCACAGATACGCAGTATTTT. V usage is TRBV6-1 and J usage is TRBJ2-3; 13 nucleotides agree with TRBD2. CDR1 is MNHNS, CDR2 SASEGT, per germline. Trimming removed 4 bases from V and 1 base from J; junction bases left unmatched: 14. The CDR3 spans 20 residues.